One sample yielded the 10 T cell receptor beta chains listed below, sequenced in a study of T-cell reconstitution after alpha-beta-depleted transplantation in children. The library targeted TCRbeta and was prepared with unique molecular identifiers. TCRdb called the PCR reads again in MiXCR, with one record for every CDR3 protein. The repertoire consists of about 600,000 distinct CDR3 sequences, with roughly 24% occurring once and the leading ten covering 13% to 15%. The specimen comprised PBMCs, mostly from graft donor cells, sampled 360 days after TCRalphabeta/CD19-depleted stem cell transplant. Source of these receptors: a boy under two years old who had a stem cell transplant for acute myeloid leukemia, so the T cells may come from the graft donor.

This clonotype occurred a few times. The chain recombines TRBV20-1 with TRBJ1-2; D is ambiguous. Trimming took 3 bases from V and 2 from J, leaving 10 bases between them. Germline V lookup: CDR1 DFQATT, CDR2 SNEGSKA (reference sequence). This CDR3 contains 13 residues. CDR3 nucleotide sequence: TGCAGTGCTAGTAGACGGCGGAACTATGGCTACACCTTC. Its protein is CSASRRRNYGYTF.

The table lists this clonotype with a few counts. This sequence joins TRBV20-1 and TRBJ2-7; 8 nucleotides align to TRBD1. CDR1 is DFQATT and CDR2 is SNEGSKA in the germline V gene (reference sequence). Losses at the gene ends were 1 base for V and 5 bases for J; bases not matched to a gene: 7. This CDR3 contains 14 residues. DNA of the CDR3: TGCAGTGCTAGAGCACAGGGGGACCTCAACGAGCAGTACTTC. Amino acid sequence: CSARAQGDLNEQYF.

The chain uses TRBV6-2 or TRBV6-3 and TRBJ1-2; D is uncertain. The ends were cut back, 3 bases at V and 6 bases at J, with 8 bases in the middle. Germline lookup yields CDR1 MNHEY and CDR2 SVGEGT. The CDR3 totals 12 residues. CDR3 DNA sequence: TGTGCCAGCAGTTATAACGCCAATGGCTACACCTTC. Translation: CASSYNANGYTF.

This clonotype was detected only a few times. This chain links TRBV12-3 or TRBV12-4 with TRBJ1-1, with D perhaps TRBD1 (5 bases). CDR3 size: 12 residues. Trimming left V 8 bases short and J 3 bases short, with 10 bases between. CDR3 region: CASLQGYTEAFF. The CDR3, as DNA: TGTGCCAGCCTCCAGGGCTACACTGAAGCTTTCTTT.

This clonotype has more than one count but fewer than ten. The chain has TRBV7-2 and TRBJ1-1; D remains ambiguous. Germline V gene data show CDR1 as SGHTA and CDR2 as FQGNSA. This CDR3 has 15 amino acids. The ends were cut back, 2 bases at V and 1 base at J, with 11 bases in the middle. This CDR3 is CASSLPGQRNTEAFF. The CDR3 region has the DNA TGTGCCAGCAGCTTACCGGGTCAGCGGAACACTGAAGCTTTCTTT.

The chain carries TRBV5-8 and TRBJ1-4; D is undetermined. The V gene lost 0 bases and the J gene lost 0 bases, with 9 bases spanning the gap. Germline CDR1 reads SGHTS; CDR2 reads YDEGEE. The CDR3 contains 16 residues. CDR3 nucleotides: TGTGCCAGCAGCTTGGGGAGGACGGCAACTAATGAAAAACTGTTTTTT. It encodes CASSLGRTATNEKLFF.

In this sample, this clonotype turned up many times. The chain is built from TRBV28 and TRBJ2-7; TRBD1 aligns across 9 bases. V lost 6 bases to trimming and J lost 5 bases; unmatched junction nucleotides: 11. The CDR3 covers 15 residues. Germline V gene data show CDR1 as MDHEN and CDR2 as SYDVKM. CDR3 region: CASSSPTGGIDEQYV. The CDR3 DNA sequence: TGTGCCAGCAGCTCCCCGACAGGGGGAATCGACGAGCAGTACGTC.

This clonotype was detected only once. The chain has TRBV2 and TRBJ2-7; possible D gene TRBD2, 7 bases. The CDR3 is 13 amino acids. Germline V gene lookup returns CDR1 SNHLY and CDR2 FYNNEI. Trimming cost V 4 bases and J 3 bases, with 10 bases left between them. The CDR3: CASSGRGGYEQYV. The CDR3 coding sequence is TGTGCCAGCAGTGGGAGGGGGGGCTACGAGCAGTACGTC.

This clonotype was counted ten times or more. This chain connects TRBV5-1 to TRBJ2-7; no definite D call. The CDR3 has 13 residues. Germline assignment: CDR1 SGHRS and CDR2 YFSETQ. V lost 2 bases to trimming and J lost 7 bases, with 13 bases between them. In DNA, the CDR3 is TGCGCCAGCAGCTTCGACGGTCTTCGTGAGCAGTACGTC. It codes for CASSFDGLREQYV.

The CDR3 spells CASSFPNRGLWTGELFF. In DNA form, the CDR3 reads TGTGCCAGCAGTTTCCCGAACAGGGGGCTTTGGACCGGGGAGCTGTTTTTT. V usage is TRBV12-3 or TRBV12-4 and J usage is TRBJ2-2, with 9 positions matching TRBD1. The J segment lost 5 bases and the V segment lost 3 bases, leaving 10 bases of the junction unmatched. The CDR3 runs to 17 residues.